This paragraph covers one TCR beta chain sequence. This entry is derived from a study of human CD8 memory T cell subsets. Sequencing libraries of TCR beta were made by UMI-labeled 5' RACE. TCRdb re-called the 5' RACE reads and shows each CDR3 protein once, DNA omitted. The table lists 7,200 or so distinct CDR3 sequences. Germline loops: CDR1 MDHEN, CDR2 SYDVKM. This CDR3 is built from 16 residues. Sequencing was performed on CD8+ T cells from PBMCs. The source is a human donor in good health. The chain links TRBV28 to TRBJ1-1; TCRdb's D gene call, TRBD1, goes unchecked for lack of DNA. CDR3 protein: CASRTGTGGWDTEAFF.